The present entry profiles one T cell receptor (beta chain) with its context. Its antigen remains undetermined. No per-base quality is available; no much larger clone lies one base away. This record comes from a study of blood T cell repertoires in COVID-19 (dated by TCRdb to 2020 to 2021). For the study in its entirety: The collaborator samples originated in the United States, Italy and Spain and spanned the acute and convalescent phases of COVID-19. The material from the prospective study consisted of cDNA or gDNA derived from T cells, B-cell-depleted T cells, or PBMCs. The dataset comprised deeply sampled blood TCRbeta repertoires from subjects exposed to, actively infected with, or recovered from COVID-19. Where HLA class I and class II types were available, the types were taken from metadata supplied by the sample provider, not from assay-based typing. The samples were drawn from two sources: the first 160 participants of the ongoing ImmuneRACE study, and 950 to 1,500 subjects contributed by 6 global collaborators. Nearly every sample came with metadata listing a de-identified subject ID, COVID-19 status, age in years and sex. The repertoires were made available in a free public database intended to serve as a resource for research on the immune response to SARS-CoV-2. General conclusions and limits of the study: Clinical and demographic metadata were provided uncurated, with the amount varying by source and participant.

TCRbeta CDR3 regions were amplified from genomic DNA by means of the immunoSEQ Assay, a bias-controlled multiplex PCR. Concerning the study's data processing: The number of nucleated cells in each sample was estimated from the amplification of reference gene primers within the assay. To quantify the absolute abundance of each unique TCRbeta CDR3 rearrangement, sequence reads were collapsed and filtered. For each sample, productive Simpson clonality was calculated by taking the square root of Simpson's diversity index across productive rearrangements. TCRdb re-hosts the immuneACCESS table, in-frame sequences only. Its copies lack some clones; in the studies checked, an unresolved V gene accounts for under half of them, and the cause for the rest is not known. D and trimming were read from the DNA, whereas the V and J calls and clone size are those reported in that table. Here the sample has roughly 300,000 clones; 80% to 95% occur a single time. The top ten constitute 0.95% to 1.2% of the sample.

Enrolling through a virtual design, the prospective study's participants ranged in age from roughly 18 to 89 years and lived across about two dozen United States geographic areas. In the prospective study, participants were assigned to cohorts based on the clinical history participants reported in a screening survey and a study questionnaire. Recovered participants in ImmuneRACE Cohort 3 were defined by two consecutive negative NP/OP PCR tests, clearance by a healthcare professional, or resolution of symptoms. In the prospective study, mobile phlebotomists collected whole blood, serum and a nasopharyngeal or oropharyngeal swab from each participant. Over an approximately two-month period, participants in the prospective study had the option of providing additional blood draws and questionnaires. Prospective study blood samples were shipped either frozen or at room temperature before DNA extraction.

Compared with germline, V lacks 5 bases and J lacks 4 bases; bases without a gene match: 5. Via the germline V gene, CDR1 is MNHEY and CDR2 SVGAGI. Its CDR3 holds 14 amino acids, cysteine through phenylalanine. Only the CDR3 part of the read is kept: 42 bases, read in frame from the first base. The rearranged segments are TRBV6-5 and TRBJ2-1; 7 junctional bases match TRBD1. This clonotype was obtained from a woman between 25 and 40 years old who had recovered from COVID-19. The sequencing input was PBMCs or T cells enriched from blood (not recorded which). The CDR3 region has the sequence CASSTRTGYNEQFF. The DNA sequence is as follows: TGTGCCAGCAGTACTCGGACAGGATACAATGAGCAGTTCTTC.